A selection of T cell receptor beta chains follows, all from one sample in a study of cytomegalovirus exposure and HLA in healthy donors. The method was immunoSEQ multiplex PCR; TCRdb's version includes in-frame clones alone and lacks a portion of them. This table holds about 130,000 clones, more than 80% found once. What was sequenced was PBMCs. The source of these receptors is a man younger than 40 in good health and CMV-seronegative. CDR3s include the opening cysteine and the closing phenylalanine or tryptophan. The order of the fields is clone size, D gene, J gene, CDR3 length, V gene, CDR3 protein, CDR3 DNA. A D gene is named only where the DNA matches it firmly. Clone size is given for some rows only: seen once, a few or many times, or a class if the clone is expanded.

.,TRBD1,TRBJ2-1,14,TRBV27,CASSSQTGYNEQFF,TGTGCCAGCAGTTCACAGACAGGGTACAATGAGCAGTTCTTC
.,TRBD2,TRBJ2-1,15,TRBV7-3,CASSPSPTGGNEQFF,TGTGCCAGCAGCCCATCTCCTACGGGGGGAAATGAGCAGTTCTTC
few,TRBD1,TRBJ2-7,15,TRBV27,CASSWAGTGSYEQYF,TGTGCCAGCAGTTGGGCCGGGACAGGGTCCTACGAGCAGTACTTC
few,TRBD1,TRBJ1-1,13,TRBV4-3,CASSHDRVTEAFF,TGCGCCAGCAGCCATGACAGGGTCACTGAAGCTTTCTTT
.,.,TRBJ2-7,15,TRBV7-6,CASSLVSTVGGEQYF,TGTGCCAGCAGCTTAGTCAGCACGGTAGGCGGCGAGCAGTACTTC
.,TRBD2,TRBJ2-1,16,TRBV9,CATGRASGTHYNEQFF,TGTGCCACGGGAAGGGCTAGCGGGACCCATTACAATGAGCAGTTCTTC
few,.,TRBJ2-7,16,TRBV11-3,CASSLEAQGFAYEQYF,TGTGCCAGCAGCTTAGAAGCACAGGGATTTGCCTACGAGCAGTACTTC
.,.,TRBJ2-7,15,TRBV27,CASSYAGLSGYEQYF,TGTGCCAGCAGTTACGCGGGCCTGTCCGGCTACGAGCAGTACTTC
few,.,TRBJ2-3,15,TRBV27,CASSLGLPDTDTQYF,TGTGCCAGCAGTTTGGGACTCCCCGACACAGATACGCAGTATTTT
.,.,TRBJ2-7,16,TRBV6-5,CASSYGNSGDTYEQYF,TGTGCCAGCAGTTACGGTAATAGCGGTGATACCTACGAGCAGTACTTC
.,.,TRBJ2-1,13,TRBV29-1,CSVGASANNEQFF,TGCAGCGTCGGGGCTAGCGCAAACAATGAGCAGTTCTTC
.,TRBD2,TRBJ2-7,14,TRBV9,CASSVGAGSYEQYF,TGTGCCAGCAGCGTAGGAGCGGGATCCTACGAGCAGTACTTC
.,.,TRBJ1-6,15,TRBV5-1,CASSRAGGYNSPLHF,TGCGCCAGCAGCCGCGCGGGGGGGTATAATTCACCCCTCCACTTT
.,TRBD1,TRBJ1-5,13,TRBV4-1,CASSPRGDQPQHF,TGCGCCAGCAGCCCCAGGGGGGATCAGCCCCAGCATTTT
few,.,TRBJ2-5,13,TRBV28,CASSPQLQETQYF,TGTGCCAGCAGCCCACAGCTCCAAGAGACCCAGTACTTC
once,TRBD1,TRBJ1-2,15,TRBV14,CASSHEGQGFYGYTF,TGTGCCAGCAGCCATGAAGGACAGGGATTCTATGGCTACACCTTC
.,.,TRBJ1-2,15,TRBV5-6,CASRQTGTINYGYTF,TGTGCCAGCAGACAAACCGGGACAATAAACTATGGCTACACCTTC
.,.,TRBJ2-3,17,TRBV5-1,CASSLARVGLITDTQYF,TGCGCCAGCAGCTTGGCCCGGGTCGGTCTTATCACAGATACGCAGTATTTT
.,.,TRBJ2-2,15,TRBV7-7,CASSPLGGGTGELFF,TGTGCTAGCAGCCCGCTAGGTGGTGGCACCGGGGAGCTGTTTTTT
.,TRBD1,TRBJ1-5,15,TRBV6-4,CASSPTGANNQPQHF,TGTGCCAGCTCGCCGACAGGGGCCAACAATCAGCCCCAGCATTTT
once,TRBD2,TRBJ2-1,16,TRBV5-6,CASSLGGSRSYNEQFF,TGTGCCAGCAGCTTGGGCGGGAGTAGGTCCTACAATGAGCAGTTCTTC
.,TRBD2,TRBJ2-1,15,TRBV27,CASAGLADPYNEQFF,TGTGCCAGCGCGGGACTAGCGGACCCCTACAATGAGCAGTTCTTC
.,.,TRBJ1-1,12,TRBV28,CASSPKTDEAFF,TGTGCCAGCAGTCCAAAGACAGATGAAGCTTTCTTT
.,TRBD1,TRBJ1-5,17,TRBV19,CASDPELRQGSNQPQHF,TGTGCCAGTGACCCAGAACTCCGACAGGGATCTAATCAGCCCCAGCATTTT